This T cell receptor beta chain was sequenced for a study of T cells in Graves' hyperthyroidism and ophthalmopathy. TCR beta CDR3 sequences were amplified from RNA transcripts. First-round RT-PCR targeting the TCR CDR3 was performed with the HTBI primer set. Using its own MiXCR run on the multiplex PCR reads, TCRdb lists one record per CDR3 protein. Of approximately 430,000 distinct CDR3 sequences detected, roughly 14% appear once; the ten largest clones hold about 13%. This clonotype occurred many times. Trimming removed 1 base from V and 1 base from J, with 7 bases in between. Germline V gene data show CDR1 as MNHEY and CDR2 as SMNVEV (reference sequence). This CDR3 has 14 residues. Patients having uncontrolled infection, another autoimmune disease, pregnancy or lactation were not included. Every diagnosis used clinical symptoms, serum thyroxine and TRAb, thyroid ultrasound and orbital computed tomography.

Sequencing was carried out using blood. The clonotype originates from a man aged 18 to 29 with Graves' ophthalmopathy. The genes are TRBV27 and TRBJ1-1; possible D gene TRBD1, 5 bases. CDR3 sequence: CASSLLRGNTEAFF. The CDR3 DNA is TGTGCCAGCAGTTTATTGAGGGGGAACACTGAAGCTTTCTTT.